These T cell receptor beta chains were read from a single sample in a study of cytomegalovirus exposure and HLA in healthy donors. Assay: immunoSEQ multiplex PCR; the TCRdb copy retains only in-frame clones and omits some. The data show 150,000 or so clones, approximately 74% seen once. The source material was PBMCs. Receptors were obtained from a man aged 25 to 40 in good health and CMV-seronegative. CDR3s include the opening cysteine and the closing phenylalanine or tryptophan. D genes are given only for firm matches. Size tells how often a clone was seen (once, few, many) or the class of an expanded clone, and some rows leave it out.

TGTGCCAGCGTATTAGCGGGTTCGCAAGAGACCCAGTACTTC | CASVLAGSQETQYF | TRBJ2-5 | - | TRBV28 | TRBD2
TGTGCCAGCAGCCACTACACTCCCGCGAACACCGGGGAGCTGTTTTTT | CASSHYTPANTGELFF | TRBJ2-2 | - | TRBV5-6 | -
TGTGCCAGTTCGACAGGTCAGCCCCAGAATTTT | CASSTGQPQNF | TRBJ1-5 | once | TRBV19 | -
TGTGCCAGCAGCCCCTCCCACAATGAGCAGTTCTTC | CASSPSHNEQFF | TRBJ2-1 | once | TRBV7-9 | -
TGTGCCACTCAGTTCGCCGGAGACACTGAAGCTTTCTTT | CATQFAGDTEAFF | TRBJ1-1 | once | TRBV6-5 | -
TGTGCCAGCAGTTTATTTAGCGGGGGCACGAATGAGCAGTTCTTC | CASSLFSGGTNEQFF | TRBJ2-1 | - | TRBV28 | TRBD2
TGTGCCAGCAGTTTCCAGGGGCTAACTGGAAACACCATATATTTT | CASSFQGLTGNTIYF | TRBJ1-3 | - | TRBV28 | -
TGTGCCAGCAGCGAAAGGAGGACAGAGGGTGAAGCTTTCTTT | CASSERRTEGEAFF | TRBJ1-1 | - | TRBV5-4 | -
TGTGCCAGCAGTTTTCCGGAAGGGGCCAATAATGAAAAACTGTTTTTT | CASSFPEGANNEKLFF | TRBJ1-4 | - | TRBV28 | -
TGTGCCAGCAGCGTAGATGGGGCGACCTTTCATCGCACCTTC | CASSVDGATFHRTF | TRBJ1-2 | few | TRBV9 | -
TGCAGCGTTGAAGAAGCGGGACAAAACACCGGGGAGCTGTTTTTT | CSVEEAGQNTGELFF | TRBJ2-2 | few | TRBV29-1 | -
TGTTCCAGCAGCTCACCGGGTTTTCGCGGAGAAACTGAAGCTTTCTTT | CSSSSPGFRGETEAFF | TRBJ1-1 | - | TRBV7-9 | -
TGCACCAGCAGCCTGGGGACTAGCGGGGGAGGAGTCTACGAGCAGTACTTC | CTSSLGTSGGGVYEQYF | TRBJ2-7 | - | TRBV1 | -
TGTGCCAGCAGTTTCCGGGACAGGGACATTCAGTACTTC | CASSFRDRDIQYF | TRBJ2-4 | - | TRBV13 | TRBD1
TGCGCCAGCAGCCCGGACATATTCTACGAGCAGTACTTC | CASSPDIFYEQYF | TRBJ2-7 | - | TRBV4-3 | -
TGTGCCAGCACTCCCGTTCGGAGCTCTGGAAACACCATATATTTT | CASTPVRSSGNTIYF | TRBJ1-3 | - | TRBV28 | -
TGTGCCAGCAGCCCCGGACAGGGGACGAACGAGCAGTACTTC | CASSPGQGTNEQYF | TRBJ2-7 | - | TRBV5-4 | TRBD1
TGTGCCAGCAGTTACCGGGGGGGACGGGGTAACTATGGCTACACCTTC | CASSYRGGRGNYGYTF | TRBJ1-2 | - | TRBV6-5 | -
TGTGCCAGCAGCTTCCCTCGGGACTATACCTACAATGAGCAGTTCTTC | CASSFPRDYTYNEQFF | TRBJ2-1 | - | TRBV7-8 | TRBD2
TGTGCCAGCAGCTTAGGACTAGCGGGGGCCTACGAGCAGTACTTC | CASSLGLAGAYEQYF | TRBJ2-7 | - | TRBV7-8 | TRBD2
TGTGCCAGCAAGGGACAGGGGTGGGCAGATACGCAGTATTTT | CASKGQGWADTQYF | TRBJ2-3 | - | TRBV2 | TRBD1
TGTGCCAGCAGCTTAAAGGGACTAGCGGTCGGGGAGACCCAGTACTTC | CASSLKGLAVGETQYF | TRBJ2-5 | - | TRBV11-2 | TRBD2